This entry describes one T cell receptor (beta chain). This probably arose from a read error, given a far larger clone one base away. Priming of first-strand cDNA relied on TRAV- and TRBV-specific primers (covering alpha and beta chains). Over about 19 PCR cycles, TCRs were amplified from a constant-region primer and V-primer adapter. TCRdb re-called the reads with MiXCR, one entry per CDR3 protein. The sample lists 75,000 to 95,000 distinct CDR3 sequences, 20% to 25% occurring once. This entry belongs to a study of low-dose radiotherapy and immunotherapy resistance in tumors. Study details: The study gave Cohort 2 1 Gy per fraction every two weeks, totaling 13 Gy over 26 weeks.

Time point specified: after trial treatment. Stated treatment: LDRT plus nivolumab, ipilimumab, low-dose cyclophosphamide and aspirin (RACIN trial). The CDR3 length is 13 residues. Looked up from germline, CDR1 is MNHEY and CDR2 is SMNVEV (reference sequence). This sample comprised PBMCs, obtained after low-dose radiotherapy plus immunotherapy. The chain couples TRBV27 to TRBJ2-5; D uncertain. This TCR derives from a female donor with ovarian cancer. The CDR3 loop reads CSSSLMSQETQYF. CDR3 coding DNA: TGTTCCAGCAGTTTGATGTCTCAAGAGACCCAGTACTTC.